This T cell receptor beta chain was recorded in a study of post-analysis software for immune sequencing data. General observations from the study: Included in a set of roughly five TRBV segments more frequent in patients than controls were TRBV5-6, TRBV5-1 and TRBV20-1.

V shed 6 bases and J shed 4 bases, with 14 bases lying between them. The CDR3 has 13 residues. Germline CDR1 is SQVTM and CDR2 is ANQGSEA. Unique molecular identifiers had been added to the TCR beta cDNA libraries. TCRdb redid the calling of the PCR reads with MiXCR, one entry per CDR3 protein. The repertoire holds about 620,000 distinct CDR3 sequences, with roughly 45% as singletons. In regard to this clonotype: The antigen remains undetermined.

The chain uses TRBV29-1 and TRBJ2-3, with D tentatively TRBD1 (5 bases). The sample was blood. This sequence originates from a girl aged 5-17 years with multiple sclerosis. The CDR3 sequence is CSVAARVADTQYF. CDR3 nucleotide sequence: TGCAGCGTCGCAGCCAGGGTGGCAGATACGCAGTATTTT.